This T cell receptor (beta chain) was recovered during a study of graft-versus-host responses after intestinal transplantation. Study-level information: After anti-thymocyte globulin induction, recipients took tacrolimus and steroids for roughly three years.

Worth noting for this clone: No antigen is known for it.

TCRdb's table, derived via immunoSEQ multiplex PCR, lists solely in-frame clones and lacks some. The sample includes 130,000 to 150,000 clones, 92% of them seen just once. The CDR3 sequence is 14 residues long. Trimming took 3 bases from V and 2 from J, leaving 9 bases between them. CDR1 and CDR2 from the germline V gene are MGHRA and YSYEKL. The material was unstimulated CD4+ T cells sorted from spleen or lymph node cells, obtained before intestinal transplant. V and J are TRBV4-1 and TRBJ2-3, with unresolved D. This clonotype originated in a human donor who received an intestinal transplant. Here the CDR3 DNA reads TGCGCCAGCAGCCAGGCCGGTACCACAGATACGCAGTATTTT. Its translation is CASSQAGTTDTQYF.